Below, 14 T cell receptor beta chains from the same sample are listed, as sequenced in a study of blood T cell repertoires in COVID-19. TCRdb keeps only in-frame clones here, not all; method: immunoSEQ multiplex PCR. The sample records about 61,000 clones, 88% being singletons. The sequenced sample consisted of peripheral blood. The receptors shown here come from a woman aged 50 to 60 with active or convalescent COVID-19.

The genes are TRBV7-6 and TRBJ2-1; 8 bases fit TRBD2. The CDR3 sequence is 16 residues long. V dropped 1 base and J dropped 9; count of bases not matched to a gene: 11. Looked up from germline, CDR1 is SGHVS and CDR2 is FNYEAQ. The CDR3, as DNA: TGTGCCAGCAGCTTAGTGGGCGTACTAGCGGCGGGTGAGCAGTTCTTC. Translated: CASSLVGVLAAGEQFF.

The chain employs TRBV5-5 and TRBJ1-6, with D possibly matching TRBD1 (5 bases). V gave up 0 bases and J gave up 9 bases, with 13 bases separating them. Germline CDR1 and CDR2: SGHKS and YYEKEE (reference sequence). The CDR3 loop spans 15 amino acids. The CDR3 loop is CASSLEGLLASPLHF. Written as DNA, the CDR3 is TGTGCCAGCAGCTTGGAGGGGCTCTTGGCTTCACCCCTCCACTTT.

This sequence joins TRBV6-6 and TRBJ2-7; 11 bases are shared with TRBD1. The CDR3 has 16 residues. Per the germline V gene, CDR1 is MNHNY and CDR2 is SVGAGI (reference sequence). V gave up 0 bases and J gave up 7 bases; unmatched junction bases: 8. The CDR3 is CASSYSIGQGAGEQYF. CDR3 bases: TGTGCCAGCAGTTACTCGATTGGACAGGGGGCGGGGGAGCAGTACTTC.

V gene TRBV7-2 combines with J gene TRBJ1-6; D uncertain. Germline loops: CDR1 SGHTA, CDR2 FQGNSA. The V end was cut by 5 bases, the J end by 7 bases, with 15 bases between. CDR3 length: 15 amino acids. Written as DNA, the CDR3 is TGTGCCAGCAGCCCCCCAGGAGGGAAGAATTCACCCCTCCACTTT. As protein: CASSPPGGKNSPLHF.

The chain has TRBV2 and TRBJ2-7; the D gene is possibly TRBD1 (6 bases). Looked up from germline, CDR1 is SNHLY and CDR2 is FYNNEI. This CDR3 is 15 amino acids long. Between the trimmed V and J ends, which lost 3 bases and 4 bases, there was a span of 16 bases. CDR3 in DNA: TGTGCCAGCAGTGAGGTCTTCGGACAGCCGTACGAGCAGTACTTC. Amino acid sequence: CASSEVFGQPYEQYF.

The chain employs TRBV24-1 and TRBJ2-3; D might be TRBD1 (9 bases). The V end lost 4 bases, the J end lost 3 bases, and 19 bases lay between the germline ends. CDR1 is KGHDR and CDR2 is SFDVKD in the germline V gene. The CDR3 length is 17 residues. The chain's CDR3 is CATSESTGGGGTDTQYF. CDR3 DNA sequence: TGTGCCACCAGTGAATCAACAGGGGGCGGGGGGACAGATACGCAGTATTTT.

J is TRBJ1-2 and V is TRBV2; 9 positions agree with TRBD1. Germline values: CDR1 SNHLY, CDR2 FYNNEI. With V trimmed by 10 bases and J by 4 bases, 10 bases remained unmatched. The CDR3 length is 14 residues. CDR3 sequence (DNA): TGTGCCACGAGAAGACAGGGGGGTCTCTATGGCTACACCTTC. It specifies CATRRQGGLYGYTF. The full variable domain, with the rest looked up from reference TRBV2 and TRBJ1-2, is EPEVTQTPSHQVTQMGQEVILRCVPISNHLYFYWYRQILGQKVEFLVSFYNNEISEKSEIFDDQFSVERPDGSNFTLKIRSTKLEDSAMYFCATRRQGGLYGYTFGSGTRLTVV.

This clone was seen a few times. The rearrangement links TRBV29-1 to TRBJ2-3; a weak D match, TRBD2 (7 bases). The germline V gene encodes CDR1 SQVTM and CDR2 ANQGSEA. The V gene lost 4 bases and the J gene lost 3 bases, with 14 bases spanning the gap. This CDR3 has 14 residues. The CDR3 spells CSVGGGLGTDTQYF. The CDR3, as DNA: TGCAGCGTTGGGGGGGGCTTAGGGACAGATACGCAGTATTTT.

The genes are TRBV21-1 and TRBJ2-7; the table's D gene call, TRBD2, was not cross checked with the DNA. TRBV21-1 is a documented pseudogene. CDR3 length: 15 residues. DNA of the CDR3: TGTGCCAGCAGCGACGGACTAGCGAGATATTACGAGCAGTACTTC. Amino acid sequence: CASSDGLARYYEQYF.

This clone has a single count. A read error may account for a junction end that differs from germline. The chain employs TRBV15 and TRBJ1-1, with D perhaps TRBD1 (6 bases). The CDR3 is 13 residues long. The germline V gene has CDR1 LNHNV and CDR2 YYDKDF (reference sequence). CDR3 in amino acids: CATSRGDNTEAFF. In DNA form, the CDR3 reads TGTGCCACCAGCAGAGGGGACAACACAGAAGCTTTCTTT.

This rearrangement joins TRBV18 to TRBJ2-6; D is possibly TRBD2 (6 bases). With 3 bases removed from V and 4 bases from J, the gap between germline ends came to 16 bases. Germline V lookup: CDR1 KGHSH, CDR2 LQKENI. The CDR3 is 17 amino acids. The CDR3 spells CASSPTVGGTGANVLTF. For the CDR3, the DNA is TGTGCCAGCTCACCGACAGTTGGGGGGACCGGGGCCAACGTCCTGACTTTC. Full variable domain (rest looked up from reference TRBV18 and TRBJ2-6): NAGVMQNPRHLVRRRGQEARLRCSPMKGHSHVYWYRQLPEEGLKFMVYLQKENIIDESGMPKERFSAEFPKEGPSILRIQQVVRGDSAAYFCASSPTVGGTGANVLTFGAGSRLTVL.

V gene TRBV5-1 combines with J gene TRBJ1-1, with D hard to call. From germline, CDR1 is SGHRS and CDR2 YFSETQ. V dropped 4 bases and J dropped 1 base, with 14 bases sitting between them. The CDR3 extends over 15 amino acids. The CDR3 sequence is CASSPAEVGNTEAFF. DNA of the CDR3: TGCGCCAGCAGCCCCGCGGAGGTAGGGAACACTGAAGCTTTCTTT.

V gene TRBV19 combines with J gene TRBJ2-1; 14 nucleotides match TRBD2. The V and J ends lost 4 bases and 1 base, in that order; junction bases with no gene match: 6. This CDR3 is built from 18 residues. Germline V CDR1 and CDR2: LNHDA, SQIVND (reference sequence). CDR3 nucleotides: TGTGCCAGTAGTAGGACTAGCGGGAGGATGATTTCCTACAATGAGCAGTTCTTC. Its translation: CASSRTSGRMISYNEQFF.

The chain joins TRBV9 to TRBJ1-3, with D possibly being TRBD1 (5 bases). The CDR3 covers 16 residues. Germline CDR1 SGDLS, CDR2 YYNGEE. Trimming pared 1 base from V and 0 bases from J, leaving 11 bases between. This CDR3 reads CASSVRPGGSGNTIYF. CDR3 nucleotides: TGTGCCAGCAGCGTACGGCCGGGGGGCTCTGGAAACACCATATATTTT.